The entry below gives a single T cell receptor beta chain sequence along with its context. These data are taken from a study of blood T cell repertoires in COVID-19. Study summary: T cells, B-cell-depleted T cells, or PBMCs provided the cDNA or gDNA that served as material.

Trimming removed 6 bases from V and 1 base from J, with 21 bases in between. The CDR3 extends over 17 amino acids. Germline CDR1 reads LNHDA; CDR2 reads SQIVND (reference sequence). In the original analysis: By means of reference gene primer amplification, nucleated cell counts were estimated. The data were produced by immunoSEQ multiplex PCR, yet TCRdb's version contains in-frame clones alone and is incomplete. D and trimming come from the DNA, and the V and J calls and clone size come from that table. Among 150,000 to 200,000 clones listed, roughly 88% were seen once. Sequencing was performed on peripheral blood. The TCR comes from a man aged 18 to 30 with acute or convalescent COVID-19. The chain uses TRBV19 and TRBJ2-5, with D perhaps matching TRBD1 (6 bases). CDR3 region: CASRGRGWLTGQETQYF. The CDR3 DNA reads TGTGCCAGTAGGGGCAGGGGTTGGTTAACAGGCCAAGAGACCCAGTACTTC.